This T cell receptor (beta chain) derives from a study of blood T cell repertoires in COVID-19. Study details: The origin of the acute and convalescent COVID-19 samples was the United States, Italy and Spain.

Study members were between about 18 and 95 years old and lived in roughly 24 US regions. Participants' reported clinical history set cohort assignment. Trimming took off 0 bases at V and 4 bases at J, with 10 bases between the two ends. The CDR3 consists of 15 residues. From germline, CDR1 is MGHRA and CDR2 YSYEKL. Methods used by the authors: Nucleated cell counts were estimated from reference gene primer amplification. The assay was immunoSEQ multiplex PCR, and TCRdb's table has in-frame clones only and misses some. V, J and clone size were drawn from that table, and D and trimming were deduced from the DNA. The sample holds under 250,000 clones, about 80% seen once.

The chain joins TRBV4-1 to TRBJ1-5, with D unresolved. This receptor was taken from a woman in her forties who had been exposed to COVID-19. Material for sequencing was PBMCs or T cells enriched from blood (not recorded which). The CDR3, as DNA: TGCGCCAGCAGCCAAGATCAGGCCTCGAATCAGCCCCAGCATTTT. This gives the protein CASSQDQASNQPQHF.